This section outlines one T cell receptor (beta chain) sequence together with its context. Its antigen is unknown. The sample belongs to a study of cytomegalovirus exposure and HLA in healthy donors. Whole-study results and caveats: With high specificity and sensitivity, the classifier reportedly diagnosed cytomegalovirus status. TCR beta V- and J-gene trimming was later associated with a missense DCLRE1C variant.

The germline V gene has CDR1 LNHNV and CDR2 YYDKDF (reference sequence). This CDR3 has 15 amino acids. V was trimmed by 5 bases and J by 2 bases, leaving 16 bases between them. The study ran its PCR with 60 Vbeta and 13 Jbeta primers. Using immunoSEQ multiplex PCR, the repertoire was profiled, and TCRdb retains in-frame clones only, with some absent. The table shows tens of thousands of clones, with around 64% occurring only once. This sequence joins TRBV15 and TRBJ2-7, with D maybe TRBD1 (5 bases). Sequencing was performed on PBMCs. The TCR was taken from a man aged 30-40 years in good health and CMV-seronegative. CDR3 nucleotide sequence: TGTGCCACCAGCGCCCCTAACAGGCCAGCCTACGAGCAGTACTTC. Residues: CATSAPNRPAYEQYF.